A single sample gave rise to the 16 T cell receptor beta chains below, sequenced in a study of blood T cell repertoires in COVID-19. Sequenced by immunoSEQ multiplex PCR; TCRdb stores in-frame clones only, minus some. The profile covers fewer than 200,000 clones, with 70% to 85% appearing a single time and 20% to 25% taken by the ten largest. Specimen: peripheral blood. The receptors were sampled from an elderly woman with acute or convalescent COVID-19.

V is TRBV19 and J is TRBJ1-2; 8 bases line up with TRBD1. CDR1 is LNHDA and CDR2 is SQIVND in the germline V gene (reference sequence). The junction had 6 bases not matched to a gene; V was cut back by 5 bases and J by 1 base. This CDR3 comprises 15 residues. The CDR3 sequence is CASSVDRELNYGYTF. The DNA for the CDR3 is TGTGCCAGTAGTGTGGACAGGGAACTTAACTATGGCTACACCTTC.

CDR3 loop: CASSLGLAGSNEQFF. CDR3 bases: TGTGCCAGCTCACTTGGACTAGCGGGAAGCAATGAGCAGTTCTTC. The chain couples TRBV18 to TRBJ2-1, with TRBD2 matching 12 bases. Germline loops: CDR1 KGHSH, CDR2 LQKENI. J was trimmed by 6 bases and V by 4 bases; bases with no gene match: 4. CDR3 length equals 15 residues. The entire variable domain, with the rest obtained from reference TRBV18 and TRBJ2-1, is as follows: NAGVMQNPRHLVRRRGQEARLRCSPMKGHSHVYWYRQLPEEGLKFMVYLQKENIIDESGMPKERFSAEFPKEGPSILRIQQVVRGDSAAYFCASSLGLAGSNEQFFGPGTRLTVL.

The chain uses TRBV7-2 and TRBJ1-1; TRBD1 might be the D (6 bases). The CDR3 totals 14 residues. V was shortened by 5 bases and J by 7 bases, with 17 bases between the two germline ends. Germline-derived CDR1 and CDR2 are SGHTA and FQGNSA. The CDR3, as DNA: TGTGCCAGCAGCCCCGGACAGATATTCGTTGAAGCTTTCTTT. Its translation is CASSPGQIFVEAFF.

This clone was counted between two and nine times. V gene TRBV27 combines with J gene TRBJ2-7, with 10 bases lining up with TRBD1. V was clipped by 6 bases and J by 3 bases; unmatched bases: 8. The CDR3 covers 15 residues. The germline gives CDR1 MNHEY, CDR2 SMNVEV (reference sequence). CDR3 in DNA: TGTGCCAGCAGACCATCGGGACAGGGGCTCTACGAGCAGTACTTC. Translating it yields CASRPSGQGLYEQYF.

V gene TRBV19 combines with J gene TRBJ2-3, with 8 nucleotides matching TRBD2. In germline, CDR1 is LNHDA, CDR2 SQIVND (reference sequence). The CDR3 runs to 15 residues. V shed 3 bases and J 3 bases; nucleotides not matched to a gene: 5. CDR3 protein: CASSISSGQTDTQYF. Written as DNA, the CDR3 is TGTGCCAGTAGTATTTCTAGCGGGCAGACAGATACGCAGTATTTT.

J is TRBJ2-7 and V is TRBV9, with 12 bases identical to TRBD2. The V gene end was trimmed by 0 bases and the J gene end by 4 bases; junction bases not matched to a gene: 2. The germline gives CDR1 SGDLS, CDR2 YYNGEE. The CDR3 runs to 15 residues. The CDR3 loop reads CASSVGGLAGYEQYF. Written as DNA, the CDR3 is TGTGCCAGCAGCGTAGGAGGACTAGCGGGATACGAGCAGTACTTC.

This rearrangement joins TRBV11-2 to TRBJ2-7; no clear D gene. This CDR3 is built from 15 residues. The ends were cut back, 4 bases at V and 0 bases at J, with 13 bases in the middle. Germline values: CDR1 SGHAT, CDR2 FQNNGV. The CDR3 spells CASSSPLESSYEQYF. The CDR3 DNA sequence: TGTGCCAGCAGCTCCCCTCTTGAGAGCTCCTACGAGCAGTACTTC.

This clone was observed a few times. The chain couples TRBV3-1 (or the pseudogene TRBV3-2) to TRBJ2-1; no clear D. V was cut by 4 bases and J by 10 bases, with 11 bases left in between. Germline values: CDR1 LGHDT, CDR2 YNNKEL (reference sequence). This CDR3 contains 12 residues. CDR3 DNA sequence: TGTGCCAGCAGCCTCTATTCTCGGGAGCAGTTCTTC. Amino acids: CASSLYSREQFF.

The chain has TRBV6-5 and TRBJ1-6; D is unclear. The CDR3 runs 14 residues. Germline values: CDR1 MNHEY, CDR2 SVGAGI. V gave up 5 bases and J gave up 9 bases, with 14 bases separating them. The CDR3 DNA sequence: TGTGCCAGCAGTCTACTCAACTCTCCTTCACCCCTCCACTTT. It is translated as CASSLLNSPSPLHF.

The chain recombines TRBV10-3 with TRBJ1-4, with 9 bases identical to TRBD1. Per germline, CDR1 ENHRY and CDR2 SYGVKD. Trimming took 6 bases from V and 0 from J; bases not matched to a gene: 8. This CDR3 has 17 amino acids. The CDR3 coding sequence is TGTGCCATCAGGGAAGGACAGGGGACTGCAACTAATGAAAAACTGTTTTTT. Protein sequence: CAIREGQGTATNEKLFF.

This sequence joins TRBV4-1 and TRBJ1-1; 7 bases agree with TRBD1. Germline lookup yields CDR1 MGHRA and CDR2 YSYEKL. Trimming at V came to 0 bases and at J to 7 bases, leaving 8 bases not matched to a gene. The CDR3 runs 15 residues. The CDR3 DNA follows: TGCGCCAGCAGCCAAGAGAGACAGGGCTCGGGTGAAGCTTTCTTT. This gives the protein CASSQERQGSGEAFF.

The chain is built from TRBV29-1 and TRBJ1-1; D possibly corresponds to TRBD1 (6 bases). Germline loops: CDR1 SQVTM, CDR2 ANQGSEA. Trimming cost V 0 bases and J 8 bases, with 13 bases left between them. The CDR3 is made up of 13 amino acids. CDR3 DNA sequence: TGCAGCGTTGAAGAGTACGCACAGGGAGAAGCTTTCTTT. Its protein product is CSVEEYAQGEAFF.

The gene calls are TRBV30 and TRBJ1-1; 7 bases align to TRBD1. CDR3 length: 13 residues. V lost 4 bases and J lost 1; bases outside the gene matches: 3. Germline V gives CDR1 GTSNPN, CDR2 SVGIG (reference sequence). The CDR3 loop is CAWKGQQNTEAFF. In DNA form, the CDR3 reads TGTGCCTGGAAGGGACAGCAGAACACTGAAGCTTTCTTT.

The V and J genes are TRBV5-1 and TRBJ1-1; no definite D call. Germline V gene data show CDR1 as SGHRS and CDR2 as YFSETQ. The ends were cut back, 3 bases at V and 4 bases at J, with 22 bases in the middle. The CDR3 spans 17 residues. Here the CDR3 reads CASSSDFSGRWGTEAFF. As DNA, the CDR3 is TGCGCCAGCAGCTCGGACTTCTCCGGACGGTGGGGCACTGAAGCTTTCTTT.

The V call is TRBV29-1, the J call TRBJ2-1; 9 positions match TRBD1. V lost 3 bases, J lost 7 bases, and 4 bases stayed unmatched. Germline CDR1 reads SQVTM; CDR2 reads ANQGSEA. The CDR3 consists of 13 residues. The CDR3 DNA is TGCAGCGTTGATGGGACAGGGAGAAATGAGCAGTTCTTC. It specifies CSVDGTGRNEQFF.

The chain has TRBV5-1 and TRBJ2-3; 10 bases line up with TRBD2. The junction had 2 bases not matched to a gene; V was cut back by 7 bases and J by 6 bases. This CDR3 comprises 12 residues. Germline lookup yields CDR1 SGHRS and CDR2 YFSETQ. The CDR3 reads CASQREGDTQYF. The CDR3 region has the DNA TGCGCCAGCCAGCGGGAGGGGGATACGCAGTATTTT.